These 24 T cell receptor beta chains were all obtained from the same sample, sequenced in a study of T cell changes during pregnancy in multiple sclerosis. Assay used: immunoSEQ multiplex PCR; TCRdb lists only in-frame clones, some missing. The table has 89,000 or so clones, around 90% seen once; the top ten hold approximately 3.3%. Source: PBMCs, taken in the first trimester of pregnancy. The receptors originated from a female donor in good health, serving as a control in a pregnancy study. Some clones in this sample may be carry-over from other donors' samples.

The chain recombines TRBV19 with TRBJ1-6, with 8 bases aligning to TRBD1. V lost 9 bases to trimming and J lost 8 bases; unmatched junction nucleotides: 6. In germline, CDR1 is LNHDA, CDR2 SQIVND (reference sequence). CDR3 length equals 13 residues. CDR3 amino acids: CASSDRGYSPLHF. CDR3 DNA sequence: TGTGCCAGCTCTGACAGGGGCTATTCACCCCTCCACTTT.

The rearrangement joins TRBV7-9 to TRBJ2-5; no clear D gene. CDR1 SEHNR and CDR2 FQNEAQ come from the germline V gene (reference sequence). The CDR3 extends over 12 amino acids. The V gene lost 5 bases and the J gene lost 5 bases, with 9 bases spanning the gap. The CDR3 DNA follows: TGTGCCAGCAGCCCCTACGTGGAGACCCAGTACTTC. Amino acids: CASSPYVETQYF. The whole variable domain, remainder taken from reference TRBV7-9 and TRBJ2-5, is DTGVSQNPRHKITKRGQNVTFRCDPISEHNRLYWYRQTLGQGPEFLTYFQNEAQLEKSRLLSDRFSAERPKGSFSTLEIQRTEQGDSAMYLCASSPYVETQYFGPGTRLLVL.

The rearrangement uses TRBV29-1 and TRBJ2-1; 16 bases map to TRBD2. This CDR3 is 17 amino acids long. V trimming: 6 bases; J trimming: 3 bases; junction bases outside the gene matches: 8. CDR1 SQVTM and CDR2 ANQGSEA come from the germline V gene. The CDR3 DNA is TGCAGCGTGGGGGGACTAGCGGGAGGGCCCCTCTACAATGAGCAGTTCTTC. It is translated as CSVGGLAGGPLYNEQFF.

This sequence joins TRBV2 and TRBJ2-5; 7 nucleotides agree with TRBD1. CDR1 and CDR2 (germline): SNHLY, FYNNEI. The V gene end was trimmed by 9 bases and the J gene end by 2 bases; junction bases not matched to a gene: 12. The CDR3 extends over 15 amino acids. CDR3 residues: CASTEVTGKQETQYF. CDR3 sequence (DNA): TGTGCCAGTACTGAAGTGACAGGGAAACAAGAGACCCAGTACTTC. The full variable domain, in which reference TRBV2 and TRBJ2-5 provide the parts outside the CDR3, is EPEVTQTPSHQVTQMGQEVILRCVPISNHLYFYWYRQILGQKVEFLVSFYNNEISEKSEIFDDQFSVERPDGSNFTLKIRSTKLEDSAMYFCASTEVTGKQETQYFGPGTRLLVL.

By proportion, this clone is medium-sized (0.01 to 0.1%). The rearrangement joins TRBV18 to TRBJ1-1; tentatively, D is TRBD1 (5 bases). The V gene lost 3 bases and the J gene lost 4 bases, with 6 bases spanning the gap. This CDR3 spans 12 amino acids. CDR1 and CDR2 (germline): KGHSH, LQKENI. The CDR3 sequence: CASSPQGTEAFF. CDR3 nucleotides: TGTGCCAGCTCACCCCAGGGCACTGAAGCTTTCTTT.

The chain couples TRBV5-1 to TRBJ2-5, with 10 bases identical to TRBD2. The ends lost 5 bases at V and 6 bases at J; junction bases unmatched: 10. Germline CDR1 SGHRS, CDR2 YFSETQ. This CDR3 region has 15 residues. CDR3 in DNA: TGCGCCAGCAGGCCCACTAGCGGGATTCAAAAGACCCAGTACTTC. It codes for CASRPTSGIQKTQYF.

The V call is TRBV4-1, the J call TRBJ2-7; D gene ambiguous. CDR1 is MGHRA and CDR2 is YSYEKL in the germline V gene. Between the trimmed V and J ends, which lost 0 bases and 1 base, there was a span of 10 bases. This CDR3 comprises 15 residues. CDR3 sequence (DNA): TGCGCCAGCAGCCAAGACGATGGTCTATCCTACGAGCAGTACTTC. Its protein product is CASSQDDGLSYEQYF.

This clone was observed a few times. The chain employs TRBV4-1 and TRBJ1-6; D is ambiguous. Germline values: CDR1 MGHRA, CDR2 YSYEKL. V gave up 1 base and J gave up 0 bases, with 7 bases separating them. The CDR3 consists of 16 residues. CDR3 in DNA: TGCGCCAGCAGCCAAGTCACAAGCTCCTATAATTCACCCCTCCACTTT. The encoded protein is CASSQVTSSYNSPLHF.

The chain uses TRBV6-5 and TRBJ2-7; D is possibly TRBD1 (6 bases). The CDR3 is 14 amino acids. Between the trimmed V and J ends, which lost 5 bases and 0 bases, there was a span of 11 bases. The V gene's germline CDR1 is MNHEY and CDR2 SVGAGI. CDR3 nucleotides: TGTGCCAGCAGTCGGGACACGAGCTCCTACGAGCAGTACTTC. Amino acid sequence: CASSRDTSSYEQYF.

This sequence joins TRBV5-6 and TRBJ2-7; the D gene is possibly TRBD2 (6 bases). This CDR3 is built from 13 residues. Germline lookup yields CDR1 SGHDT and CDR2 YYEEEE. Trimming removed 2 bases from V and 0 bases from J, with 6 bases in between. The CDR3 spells CASSLAGSYEQYF. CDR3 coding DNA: TGTGCCAGCAGCTTAGCGGGCTCCTACGAGCAGTACTTC.

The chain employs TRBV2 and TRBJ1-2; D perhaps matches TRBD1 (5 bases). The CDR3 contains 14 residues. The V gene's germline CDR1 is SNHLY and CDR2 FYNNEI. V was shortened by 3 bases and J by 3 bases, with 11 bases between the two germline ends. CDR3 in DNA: TGTGCCAGCAGTGATACCAGGGAGGACTATGGCTACACCTTC. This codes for CASSDTREDYGYTF.

CDR3 amino acids: CASSRGNPGYEQPQHF. CDR3 nucleotides: TGTGCCAGCTCACGGGGCAACCCAGGGTATGAGCAGCCCCAGCATTTT. The chain uses TRBV18 and TRBJ1-5, with D tentatively TRBD1 (5 bases). V shed 4 bases and J shed 7 bases, with 20 bases lying between them. Looked up from germline, CDR1 is KGHSH and CDR2 is LQKENI. The CDR3 spans 16 residues.

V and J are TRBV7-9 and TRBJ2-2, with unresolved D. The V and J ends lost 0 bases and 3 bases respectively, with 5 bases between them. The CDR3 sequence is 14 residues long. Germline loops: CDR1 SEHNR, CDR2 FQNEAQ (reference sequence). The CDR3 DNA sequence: TGTGCCAGCAGCTTAGCTCGGGACACCGGGGAGCTGTTTTTT. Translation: CASSLARDTGELFF. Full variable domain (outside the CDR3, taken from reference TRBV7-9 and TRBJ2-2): DTGVSQNPRHKITKRGQNVTFRCDPISEHNRLYWYRQTLGQGPEFLTYFQNEAQLEKSRLLSDRFSAERPKGSFSTLEIQRTEQGDSAMYLCASSLARDTGELFFGEGSRLTVL.

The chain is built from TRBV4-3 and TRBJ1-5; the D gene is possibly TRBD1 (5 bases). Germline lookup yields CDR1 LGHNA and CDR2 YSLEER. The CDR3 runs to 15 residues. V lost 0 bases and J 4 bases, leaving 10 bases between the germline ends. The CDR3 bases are TGCGCCAGCAGCCAAGACCGACAGTCTAATCAGCCCCAGCATTTT. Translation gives CASSQDRQSNQPQHF.

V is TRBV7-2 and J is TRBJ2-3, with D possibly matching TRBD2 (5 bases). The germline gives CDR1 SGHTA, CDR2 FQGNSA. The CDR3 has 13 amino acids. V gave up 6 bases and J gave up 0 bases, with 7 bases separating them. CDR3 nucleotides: TGTGCCAGCAGGCGAGGGAGCACAGATACGCAGTATTTT. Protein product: CASRRGSTDTQYF.

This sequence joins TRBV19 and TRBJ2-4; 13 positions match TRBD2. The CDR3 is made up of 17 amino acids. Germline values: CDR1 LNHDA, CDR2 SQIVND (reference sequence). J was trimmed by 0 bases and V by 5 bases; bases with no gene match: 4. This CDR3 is CASSGTSGDLAKNIQYF. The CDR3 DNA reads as TGTGCCAGTAGTGGGACTAGCGGGGACCTAGCCAAAAACATTCAGTACTTC.

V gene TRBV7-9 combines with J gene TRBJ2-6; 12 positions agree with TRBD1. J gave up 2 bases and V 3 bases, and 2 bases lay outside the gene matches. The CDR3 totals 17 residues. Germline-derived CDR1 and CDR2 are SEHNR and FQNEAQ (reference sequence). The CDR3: CASSLGQGATGANVLTF. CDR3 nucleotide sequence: TGTGCCAGCAGCTTGGGACAGGGGGCTACTGGGGCCAACGTCCTGACTTTC. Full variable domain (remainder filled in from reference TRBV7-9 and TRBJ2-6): DTGVSQNPRHKITKRGQNVTFRCDPISEHNRLYWYRQTLGQGPEFLTYFQNEAQLEKSRLLSDRFSAERPKGSFSTLEIQRTEQGDSAMYLCASSLGQGATGANVLTFGAGSRLTVL.

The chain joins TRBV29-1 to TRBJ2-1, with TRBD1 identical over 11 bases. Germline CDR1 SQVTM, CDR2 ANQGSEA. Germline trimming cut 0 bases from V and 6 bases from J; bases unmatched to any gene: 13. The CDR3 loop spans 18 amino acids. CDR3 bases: TGCAGCGTTGAAGATAAGCGATGGGGACAGGGGGTTAGCAATGAGCAGTTCTTC. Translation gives CSVEDKRWGQGVSNEQFF.

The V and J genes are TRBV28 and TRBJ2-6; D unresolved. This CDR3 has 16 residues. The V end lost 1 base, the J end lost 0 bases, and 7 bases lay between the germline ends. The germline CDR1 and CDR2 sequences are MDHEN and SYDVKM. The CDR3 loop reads CASSLLSHSGANVLTF. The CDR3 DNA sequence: TGTGCCAGCAGTTTATTGAGCCACTCTGGGGCCAACGTCCTGACTTTC.

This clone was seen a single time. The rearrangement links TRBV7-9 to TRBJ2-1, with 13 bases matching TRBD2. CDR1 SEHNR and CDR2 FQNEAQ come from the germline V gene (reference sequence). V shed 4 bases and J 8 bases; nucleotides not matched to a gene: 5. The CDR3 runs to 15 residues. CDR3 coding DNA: TGTGCCAGCAGCTCCGGACTAGCGGGAGTTTATGAGCAGTTCTTC. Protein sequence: CASSSGLAGVYEQFF.

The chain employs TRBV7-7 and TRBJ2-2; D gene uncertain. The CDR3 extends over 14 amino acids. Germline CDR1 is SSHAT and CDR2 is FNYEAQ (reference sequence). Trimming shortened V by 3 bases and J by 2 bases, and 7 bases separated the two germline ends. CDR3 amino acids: CASSLNINTGELFF. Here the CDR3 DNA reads TGTGCCAGCAGCTTGAACATCAACACCGGGGAGCTGTTTTTT. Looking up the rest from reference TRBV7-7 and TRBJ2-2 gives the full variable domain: GAGVSQSPRYKVTKRGQDVTLRCDPISSHATLYWYQQALGQGPEFLTYFNYEAQPDKSGLPSDRFSAERPEGSISTLTIQRTEQRDSAMYRCASSLNINTGELFFGEGSRLTVL.

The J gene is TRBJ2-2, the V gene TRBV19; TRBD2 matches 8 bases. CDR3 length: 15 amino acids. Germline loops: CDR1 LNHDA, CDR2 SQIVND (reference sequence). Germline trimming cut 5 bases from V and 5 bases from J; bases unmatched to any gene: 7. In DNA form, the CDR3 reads TGTGCCAGTAGTCTCGGACTAGCACAAACCGGGGAGCTGTTTTTT. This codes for CASSLGLAQTGELFF.

CDR3 region: CASSPPADTGELFF. CDR3 nucleotide sequence: TGTGCCAGCAGCCCCCCAGCGGACACCGGGGAGCTGTTTTTT. The gene calls are TRBV28 and TRBJ2-2, with a weak D call TRBD2 (5 bases). CDR3 length: 14 amino acids. V lost 6 bases, J lost 3 bases, and 11 bases lay in between. Germline V gene data show CDR1 as MDHEN and CDR2 as SYDVKM.

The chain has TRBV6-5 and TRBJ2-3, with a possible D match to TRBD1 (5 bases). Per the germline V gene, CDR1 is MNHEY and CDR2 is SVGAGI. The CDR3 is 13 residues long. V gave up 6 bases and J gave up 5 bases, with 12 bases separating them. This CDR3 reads CASRSPDRDTQYF. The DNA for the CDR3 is TGTGCCAGCAGGTCCCCCGACAGAGATACGCAGTATTTT.